The present T cell receptor (beta chain) was sequenced within a study of technical replicates of blood from a handful of donors. V was trimmed by 3 bases and J by 3 bases, leaving 12 bases between them. The length of the CDR3 is 14 residues. Germline V gene lookup returns CDR1 LNHDA and CDR2 SQIVND (reference sequence). Generated by immunoSEQ multiplex PCR, the TCRdb table keeps only in-frame clones and is missing some. The data show almost 85,000 clones, 97% seen once. Sequenced sample: T cells isolated from PBMCs. The chain employs TRBV19 and TRBJ2-7; D gene ambiguous. The sequence derives from a human donor in good health. CDR3 nucleotide sequence: TGTGCCAGTAGTATTAGACTCAATGACTACGAGCAGTACTTC. Translation: CASSIRLNDYEQYF.